These T cell receptor beta chains were read from a single sample in a study of blood T cell repertoires in COVID-19. Only in-frame clones appear in the TCRdb table, and some are missing; sequencing was by immunoSEQ multiplex PCR. The data show hundreds of thousands of clones, roughly 80% seen once. The source material was peripheral blood. The receptor source for this set is a woman older than 75 with active or convalescent COVID-19. Both conserved end residues are trimmed from each CDR3. A D gene is named only where the DNA matches it firmly. Expanded clones get a size class; other rows say once, few or many, or leave the size out.

clone size,D gene,V gene,J gene,CDR3 protein
NA,NA,TRBV2,TRBJ1-1,ASSPTGTSNTEAF
NA,NA,TRBV19,TRBJ1-2,ASSIRQTPLLNYGYT
NA,NA,TRBV11-2,TRBJ2-7,ASRGGRGYEQY
NA,TRBD2,TRBV3-1/TRBV3-2,TRBJ2-1,ASRLTSGDNEQF
NA,TRBD1,TRBV29-1,TRBJ2-2,SVERGTGNGELF
NA,NA,TRBV6-5,TRBJ1-1,ASTPVGGDTEAF
NA,NA,TRBV10-1,TRBJ1-1,ASSESTRGTEAF
NA,TRBD1,TRBV13,TRBJ2-2,ASSSTGTGELF
NA,TRBD2,TRBV30,TRBJ2-5,AWTRLAGGETQY
once,NA,TRBV7-9,TRBJ1-2,ASSLEGTLGYGYT
NA,NA,TRBV5-6,TRBJ1-1,ASSLGPGGQAEAF